The 10 T cell receptor beta chains reported below all come from one sample, sequenced in a study of blood T cell repertoires in COVID-19. Generated by immunoSEQ multiplex PCR, the TCRdb table keeps only in-frame clones and is missing some. The sample has around 70,000 clones; roughly 74% are singletons. Source material: peripheral blood. These receptors were taken from a human donor in a cohort sampled during active COVID-19.

V gene TRBV11-2 combines with J gene TRBJ1-1, with D possibly being TRBD1 (6 bases). CDR1 is SGHAT, CDR2 FQNNGV, per germline. With 1 base removed from V and 2 bases from J, the gap between germline ends came to 11 bases. The CDR3 contains 15 residues. This chain's CDR3 is CASSLGGQFNTEAFF. The CDR3 region has the DNA TGTGCCAGCAGCTTAGGGGGACAATTCAACACTGAAGCTTTCTTT.

The chain carries TRBV19 and TRBJ2-6; a possible D gene is TRBD1 (6 bases). Germline lookup yields CDR1 LNHDA and CDR2 SQIVND (reference sequence). The CDR3 consists of 18 residues. Trimming took 6 bases from V and 0 from J, leaving 18 bases between them. In DNA, the CDR3 is TGTGCCAGTAGCCCGGACAGTCCGAACCCCTCTGGGGCCAACGTCCTGACTTTC. Translation gives CASSPDSPNPSGANVLTF.

There are a few counts of this clone. This chain connects TRBV4-3 to TRBJ1-6; D may be TRBD1 (5 bases). Trimming took off 4 bases at V and 7 bases at J, with 11 bases between the two ends. The CDR3 has 14 amino acids. Germline CDR1 reads LGHNA; CDR2 reads YSLEER. CDR3 in amino acids: CASSPGTENSPLHF. In nucleotides, the CDR3 is TGCGCCAGCAGCCCTGGGACTGAGAATTCACCCCTCCACTTT.

In DNA form, the CDR3 reads TGCGCCAGCAGCCCAGGACTCCTCCAAGAGACCCAGTACTTC. Protein: CASSPGLLQETQYF. The rearrangement links TRBV5-1 to TRBJ2-5, with a weak D call TRBD2 (5 bases). V lost 4 bases, J lost 1 base, and 11 bases lay in between. Germline assignment: CDR1 SGHRS and CDR2 YFSETQ. The CDR3 is made up of 14 amino acids.

The CDR3 protein is CASSPGRHYGYTF. As DNA, the CDR3 is TGTGCCAGCAGCCCCGGGAGACACTATGGCTACACCTTC. The chain links TRBV5-8 to TRBJ1-2; D gene uncertain. CDR1 is SGHTS, CDR2 YDEGEE, per germline. V lost 4 bases and J 3 bases, leaving 10 bases between the germline ends. CDR3 length: 13 amino acids.

This chain connects TRBV28 to TRBJ1-4, with D uncertain. CDR1 MDHEN and CDR2 SYDVKM come from the germline V gene. V lost 3 bases and J lost 3, with 14 bases in between. CDR3 length: 16 residues. The CDR3 DNA reads as TGTGCCAGCAGTTTCCCGGATGGGCAGGCTAATGAAAAACTGTTTTTT. Its protein is CASSFPDGQANEKLFF.

This chain links TRBV19 with TRBJ2-2; 7 nucleotides agree with TRBD1. This CDR3 has 14 amino acids. The trim removed 7 bases at V and 1 base at J, leaving 3 bases unmatched. Germline V CDR1 and CDR2: LNHDA, SQIVND (reference sequence). CDR3 coding DNA: TGTGCCAGTAAGGACAGGTTGAACACCGGGGAGCTGTTTTTT. It specifies CASKDRLNTGELFF.

The V and J genes are TRBV29-1 and TRBJ1-5; D is uncertain. CDR1 and CDR2 from the germline V gene are SQVTM and ANQGSEA. CDR3 length equals 13 residues. V gave up 6 bases and J gave up 5 bases, with 14 bases separating them. This chain's CDR3 is CSVRGQADQPQHF. The DNA of the CDR3 is TGCAGCGTCCGCGGGCAGGCAGATCAGCCCCAGCATTTT.

This chain connects TRBV2 to TRBJ1-1; 9 nucleotides align to TRBD1. CDR3 length: 14 residues. The trim removed 6 bases at V and 7 bases at J, leaving 9 bases unmatched. Germline V gives CDR1 SNHLY, CDR2 FYNNEI. This chain's CDR3 is CASSLQGASLEAFF. The CDR3 nucleotides read TGTGCCAGCAGCTTACAGGGGGCGTCCCTTGAAGCTTTCTTT.

V is TRBV19 and J is TRBJ1-2, with 9 bases fitting TRBD1. The ends lost 4 bases at V and 7 bases at J; junction bases unmatched: 7. The CDR3 runs to 14 residues. From germline, CDR1 is LNHDA and CDR2 SQIVND (reference sequence). The chain's CDR3 is CASSRDREVGGYTF. The DNA of the CDR3 is TGTGCCAGTAGTAGGGACAGGGAAGTAGGTGGCTACACCTTC.